This T cell receptor (beta chain) is drawn from a study of T-cell reconstitution after alpha-beta-depleted transplantation in children. This clonotype was seen a handful of times. V lost 2 bases to trimming and J lost 4 bases, with 15 bases between them. The V gene's germline CDR1 is SEHNR and CDR2 FQNEAQ (reference sequence). This CDR3 contains 16 residues. A library of TCRbeta sequences, prepared with unique molecular identifiers, was generated. TCRdb analysed the PCR reads with MiXCR anew, one entry per CDR3 protein. This sample yields 300,000 or so distinct CDR3 sequences, of which over 8% are seen a single time; roughly 9.1% belongs to the top ten.

The chain combines TRBV7-9 with TRBJ2-1, with D perhaps assigned TRBD1 or TRBD2 (5 bases each). Sequenced material: PBMCs from the stem cell graft donor, taken from the stem cell graft. The TCR comes from a human donor who donated a stem cell graft to a child with SCID. The CDR3 nucleotides are TGTGCCAGCAGCTTATATGGGGGAGTAACTTACAATGAGCAGTTCTTC. It is translated as CASSLYGGVTYNEQFF. The full variable domain, rest sourced from reference TRBV7-9 and TRBJ2-1, is DTGVSQNPRHKITKRGQNVTFRCDPISEHNRLYWYRQTLGQGPEFLTYFQNEAQLEKSRLLSDRFSAERPKGSFSTLEIQRTEQGDSAMYLCASSLYGGVTYNEQFFGPGTRLTVL.